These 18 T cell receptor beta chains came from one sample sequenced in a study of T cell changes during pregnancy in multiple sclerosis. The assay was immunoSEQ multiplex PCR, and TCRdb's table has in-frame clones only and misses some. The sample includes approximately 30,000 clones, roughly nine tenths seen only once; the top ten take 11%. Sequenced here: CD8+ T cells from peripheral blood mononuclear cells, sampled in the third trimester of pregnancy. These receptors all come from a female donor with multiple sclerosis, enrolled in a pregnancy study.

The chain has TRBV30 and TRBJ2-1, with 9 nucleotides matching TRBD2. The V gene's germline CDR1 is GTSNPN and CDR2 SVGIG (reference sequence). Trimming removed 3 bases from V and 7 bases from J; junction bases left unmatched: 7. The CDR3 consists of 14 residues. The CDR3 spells CAWRTGGGANEQFF. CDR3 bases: TGTGCCTGGAGGACTGGCGGGGGGGCTAATGAGCAGTTCTTC.

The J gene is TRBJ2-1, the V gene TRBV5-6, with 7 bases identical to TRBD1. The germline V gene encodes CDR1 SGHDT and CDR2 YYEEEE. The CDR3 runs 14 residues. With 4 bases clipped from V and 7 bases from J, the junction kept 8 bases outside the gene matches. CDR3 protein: CASSLGTVWNEQFF. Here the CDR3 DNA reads TGTGCCAGCAGCCTCGGGACAGTCTGGAATGAGCAGTTCTTC.

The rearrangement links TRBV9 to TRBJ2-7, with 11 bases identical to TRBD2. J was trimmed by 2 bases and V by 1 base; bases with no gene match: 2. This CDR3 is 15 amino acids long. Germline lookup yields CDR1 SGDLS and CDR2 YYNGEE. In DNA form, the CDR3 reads TGTGCCAGCAGCGTAACTAGCGGGAGTGCCTACGAGCAGTACTTC. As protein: CASSVTSGSAYEQYF.

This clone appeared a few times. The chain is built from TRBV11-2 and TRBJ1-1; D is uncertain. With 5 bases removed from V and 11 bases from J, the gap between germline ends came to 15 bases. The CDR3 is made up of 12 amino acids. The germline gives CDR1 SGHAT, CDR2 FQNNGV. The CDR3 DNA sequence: TGTGCCAGCAGCCCCGGCGCGGTTTATGCTTTCTTT. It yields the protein CASSPGAVYAFF.

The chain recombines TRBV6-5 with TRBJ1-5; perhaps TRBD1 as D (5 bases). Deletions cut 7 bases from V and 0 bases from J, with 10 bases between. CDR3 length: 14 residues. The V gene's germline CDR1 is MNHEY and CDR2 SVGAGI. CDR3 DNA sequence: TGTGCCAGCAACACAGGCCATAGCAATCAGCCCCAGCATTTT. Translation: CASNTGHSNQPQHF.

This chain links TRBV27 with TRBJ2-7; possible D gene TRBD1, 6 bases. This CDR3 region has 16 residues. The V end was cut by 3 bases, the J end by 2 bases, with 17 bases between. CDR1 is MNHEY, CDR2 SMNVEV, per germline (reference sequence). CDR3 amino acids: CASSFSAGDNPYEQYF. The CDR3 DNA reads TGTGCCAGCAGTTTCTCGGCTGGGGACAACCCCTACGAGCAGTACTTC.

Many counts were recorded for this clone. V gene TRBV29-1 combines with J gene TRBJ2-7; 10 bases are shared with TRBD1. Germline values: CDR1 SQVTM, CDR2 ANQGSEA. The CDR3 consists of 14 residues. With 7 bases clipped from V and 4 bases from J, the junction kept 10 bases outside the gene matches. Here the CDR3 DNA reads TGCAGCGCCGGTACTGGGACAGGGGCTTACGAGCAGTACTTC. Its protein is CSAGTGTGAYEQYF.

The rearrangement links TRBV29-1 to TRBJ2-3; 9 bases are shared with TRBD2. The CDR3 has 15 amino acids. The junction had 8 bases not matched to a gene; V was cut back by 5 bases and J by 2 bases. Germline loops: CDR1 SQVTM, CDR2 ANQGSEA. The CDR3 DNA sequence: TGCAGCGTTTGGGTAGCGGGAGAGGACACAGATACGCAGTATTTT. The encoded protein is CSVWVAGEDTDTQYF.

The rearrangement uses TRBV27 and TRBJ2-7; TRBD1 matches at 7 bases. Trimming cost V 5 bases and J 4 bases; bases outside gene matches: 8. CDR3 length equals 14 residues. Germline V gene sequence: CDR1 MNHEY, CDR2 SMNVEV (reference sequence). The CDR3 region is CASSIRDRRYEQYF. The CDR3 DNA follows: TGTGCCAGCAGTATCAGGGACAGAAGGTACGAGCAGTACTTC.

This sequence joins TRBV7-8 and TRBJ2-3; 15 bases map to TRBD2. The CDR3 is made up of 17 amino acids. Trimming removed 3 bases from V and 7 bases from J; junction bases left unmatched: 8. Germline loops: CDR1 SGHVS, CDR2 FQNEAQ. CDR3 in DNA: TGTGCCAGCAGCTTTGGAAGGACTAGCGGGAGGGTATATACGCAGTATTTT. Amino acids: CASSFGRTSGRVYTQYF.

The CDR3 sequence is CASSERGNQPQHF. The CDR3, as DNA: TGCGCCAGCAGTGAGAGGGGGAATCAGCCCCAGCATTTT. The chain couples TRBV10-2 to TRBJ1-5, with D possibly being TRBD1 (6 bases). Germline V gene lookup returns CDR1 WSHSY and CDR2 SAAADI. This CDR3 has 13 amino acids. The V end lost 2 bases, the J end lost 4 bases, and 6 bases lay between the germline ends.

CDR3: CASSVRGQYETQYF. The CDR3, as DNA: TGTGCCAGTAGTGTGAGGGGGCAGTATGAGACCCAGTACTTC. The chain joins TRBV19 to TRBJ2-5; 7 bases fit TRBD1. Germline values: CDR1 LNHDA, CDR2 SQIVND (reference sequence). The CDR3 totals 14 residues. With 5 bases clipped from V and 5 bases from J, the junction kept 8 bases outside the gene matches.

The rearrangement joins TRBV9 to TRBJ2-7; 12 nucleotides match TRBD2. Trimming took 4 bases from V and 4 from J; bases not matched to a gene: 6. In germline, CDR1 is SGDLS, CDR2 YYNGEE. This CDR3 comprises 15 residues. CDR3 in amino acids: CASSPSGREGYEQYF. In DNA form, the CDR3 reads TGTGCCAGCAGCCCTAGCGGGAGGGAGGGTTACGAGCAGTACTTC.

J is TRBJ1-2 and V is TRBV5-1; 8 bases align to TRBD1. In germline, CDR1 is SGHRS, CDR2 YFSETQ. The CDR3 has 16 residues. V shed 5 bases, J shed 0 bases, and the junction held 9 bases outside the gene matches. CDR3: CASSGGDRNTNYGYTF. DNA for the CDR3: TGCGCCAGCAGTGGGGGGGACAGGAATACTAACTATGGCTACACCTTC. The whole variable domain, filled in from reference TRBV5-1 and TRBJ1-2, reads KAGVTQTPRYLIKTRGQQVTLSCSPISGHRSVSWYQQTPGQGLQFLFEYFSETQRNKGNFPGRFSGRQFSNSRSEMNVSTLELGDSALYLCASSGGDRNTNYGYTFGSGTRLTVV.

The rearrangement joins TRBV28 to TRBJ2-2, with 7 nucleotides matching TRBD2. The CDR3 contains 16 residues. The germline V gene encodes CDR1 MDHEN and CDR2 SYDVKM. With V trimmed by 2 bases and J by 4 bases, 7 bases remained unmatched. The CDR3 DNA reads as TGTGCCAGCAGTTTACCTCTTGGGGGGGGCACCGGGGAGCTGTTTTTT. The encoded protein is CASSLPLGGGTGELFF.

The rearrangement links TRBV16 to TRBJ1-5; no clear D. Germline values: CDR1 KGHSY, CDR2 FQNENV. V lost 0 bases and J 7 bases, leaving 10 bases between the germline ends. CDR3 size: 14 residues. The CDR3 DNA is TGTGCCAGCAGCCAATCTCCGGGTAACCAGCCCCAGCATTTT. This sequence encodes CASSQSPGNQPQHF.

The CDR3 nucleotides are TGTGCCAGCAGCTTCCCAGCGGGCAGCGATGAGCAGTTCTTC. This codes for CASSFPAGSDEQFF. The chain couples TRBV7-9 to TRBJ2-1; tentatively, D is TRBD2 (6 bases). CDR1 and CDR2 from the germline V gene are SEHNR and FQNEAQ (reference sequence). The V end was cut by 3 bases, the J end by 8 bases, with 14 bases between. The CDR3 is 14 amino acids.

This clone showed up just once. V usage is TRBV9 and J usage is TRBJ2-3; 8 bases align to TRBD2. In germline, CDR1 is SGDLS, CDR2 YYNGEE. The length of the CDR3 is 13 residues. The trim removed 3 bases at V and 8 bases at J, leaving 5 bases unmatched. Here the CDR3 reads CASSESGSGTQYF. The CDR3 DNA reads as TGTGCCAGCAGCGAGAGCGGGAGTGGTACGCAGTATTTT.